This T cell receptor (beta chain) derives from a study of identical twins. General observations from the study: The presence of invariant MAIT and iNKT cells could partly confound analyses of zero-insertion sequences. Those out-of-frame alpha sequences shared by twins showed an excess of low generation probability.

As concerns this clonotype: The target antigen is unknown.

Each CDR3 protein gets one entry after TCRdb re-called the 5' RACE reads with MiXCR. The sample consists of 550,000 to 700,000 distinct CDR3 sequences, around 20% of them appearing once. V lost 1 base, J lost 7 bases, and 18 bases lay in between. The CDR3 extends over 15 amino acids. CDR1 and CDR2 from the germline V gene are SGHRS and YFSETQ. These same records also appear under a second study, on T cells expressing NK-cell markers. That report adds: Dominant NKG2C+ clonotype frequencies of about 1.0-7.5% of CD8+ T cells were measured in more than 5 donors.

The rearrangement joins TRBV5-1 to TRBJ2-7; possibly TRBD2 for D (6 bases). The source material was PBMCs. The TCR was taken from a woman aged 18 to 35 in good health. The CDR3 sequence: CASSLWRPGEGEQYF. CDR3 nucleotide sequence: TGCGCCAGCAGCTTGTGGAGGCCGGGAGAGGGGGAGCAGTACTTC.